Sequencing of this T cell receptor beta chain was carried out in a study of vaccination effects on CD4 cells after COVID-19. The culture ran for around nine days before CD4+ T cells were isolated. Each participant was given two doses of one vaccine (BNT162b2 or mRNA-1273). Produced via immunoSEQ multiplex PCR; TCRdb's table is partial and in-frame only. The sample includes 50,000 to 80,000 clones, around 79% seen only once; the top ten take 2% to 3%. CDR3 length equals 14 residues. V gave up 4 bases and J gave up 8 bases; unmatched junction bases: 10. Per germline, CDR1 LGHDT and CDR2 YNNKEL (reference sequence). With respect to this clone: Its antigen is not identified.

The rearrangement uses TRBV3-1 (or the pseudogene TRBV3-2) and TRBJ1-2; 7 nucleotides line up with TRBD1. This clonotype was sampled from a human donor who received a COVID-19 vaccine. This specimen was CD4+ T cells from PBMCs cultured without peptide, taken after COVID-19 vaccination. The CDR3 protein is CASSRGTAWDGYTF. CDR3 DNA: TGTGCCAGCAGCCGCGGGACAGCGTGGGACGGCTACACCTTC.